Below, 27 T cell receptor beta chains from the same sample are listed, as sequenced in a study of T cell responses to AZD1222 COVID-19 vaccine. Generated by immunoSEQ multiplex PCR, the TCRdb table keeps only in-frame clones and is missing some. The table lists 100,000 to 150,000 clones, more than 70% of them singletons. This material consisted of peripheral blood, taken 28 days after the second AZD1222 dose. Source of these receptors: an adult who received the AZD1222 COVID-19 vaccine.

V and J are TRBV19 and TRBJ2-3; perhaps TRBD2 as D (6 bases). CDR1 and CDR2 from the germline V gene are LNHDA and SQIVND (reference sequence). Trimming stripped 7 bases from V and 2 bases from J, with 13 bases between. The CDR3 has 14 amino acids. CDR3 coding DNA: TGTGCCAGTAAAACCGGGGGAAACACAGATACGCAGTATTTT. Residues: CASKTGGNTDTQYF.

As DNA, the CDR3 is TGCGCCAGCAGTCACCCGGGGGGGGATTACTACGAGCAGTACTTC. Its translation is CASSHPGGDYYEQYF. The chain employs TRBV23-1 and TRBJ2-7; 8 nucleotides line up with TRBD2. TRBV23-1 belongs to the ORF category, with a function that is uncertain. V was pared by 3 bases and J by 3 bases, with 7 bases of the junction left unmatched. CDR3 length: 15 residues.

The CDR3 sequence: CASSEYLVGQGREKLFF. The CDR3, as DNA: TGTGCCAGCAGTGAATATCTGGTAGGGCAGGGGCGCGAAAAACTGTTTTTT. The chain joins TRBV25-1 to TRBJ1-4, with a weak D call TRBD1 (6 bases). The CDR3 runs 17 residues. V shed 0 bases and J shed 8 bases, with 19 bases lying between them. Looked up from germline, CDR1 is MGHDK and CDR2 is SYGVNS. Complete variable domain (other parts from reference TRBV25-1 and TRBJ1-4): EADIYQTPRYLVIGTGKKITLECSQTMGHDKMYWYQQDPGMELHLIHYSYGVNSTEKGDLSSESTVSRIRTEHFPLTLESARPSHTSQYLCASSEYLVGQGREKLFFGSGTQLSVL.

This chain joins TRBV18 and TRBJ1-6; D not resolved. The CDR3 loop spans 13 amino acids. From germline, CDR1 is KGHSH and CDR2 LQKENI. Trimming left V 3 bases short and J 7 bases short, with 7 bases between. The CDR3 region is CASSPDKNSPLHF. The CDR3 DNA sequence: TGTGCCAGCTCACCCGACAAGAATTCACCCCTCCACTTT. The whole variable domain, remainder taken from reference TRBV18 and TRBJ1-6, is NAGVMQNPRHLVRRRGQEARLRCSPMKGHSHVYWYRQLPEEGLKFMVYLQKENIIDESGMPKERFSAEFPKEGPSILRIQQVVRGDSAAYFCASSPDKNSPLHFGNGTRLTVT.

V usage is TRBV28 and J usage is TRBJ1-2, with D perhaps TRBD1 (6 bases). This CDR3 has 18 residues. Germline CDR1 and CDR2: MDHEN and SYDVKM. Deletions cut 6 bases from V and 4 bases from J, with 27 bases between. In DNA, the CDR3 is TGTGCCAGCAGCAAAATATTTGGGGGGCGGGCGACCCCCTATGGCTACACCTTC. This gives the protein CASSKIFGGRATPYGYTF.

The chain links TRBV15 to TRBJ1-3, with a tentative D call TRBD1 (5 bases). Per germline, CDR1 LNHNV and CDR2 YYDKDF (reference sequence). Trimming cost V 3 bases and J 4 bases, with 7 bases left between them. The CDR3 runs to 13 residues. CDR3 loop: CATSRGVGNTIYF. For the CDR3, the DNA is TGTGCCACCAGCAGGGGGGTCGGAAACACCATATATTTT.

This chain connects TRBV3-1 (or the pseudogene TRBV3-2) to TRBJ2-1; perhaps D is TRBD1 or TRBD2 (6 bases each). The V end was cut by 4 bases, the J end by 5 bases, with 15 bases between. The germline V gene has CDR1 LGHDT and CDR2 YNNKEL (reference sequence). The CDR3 extends over 15 amino acids. The CDR3 reads CASSRMRGGHNEQFF. The CDR3 DNA reads TGTGCCAGCAGCCGCATGCGTGGGGGGCACAATGAGCAGTTCTTC.

The chain has TRBV6-5 and TRBJ1-5; no definite D call. V lost 0 bases, J lost 4 bases, and 7 bases lay in between. Looked up from germline, CDR1 is MNHEY and CDR2 is SVGAGI. The CDR3 is 14 residues long. CDR3 sequence (DNA): TGTGCCAGCAGTTACTCTTCCGGGAATCAGCCCCAGCATTTT. The encoded protein is CASSYSSGNQPQHF.

In its sample, this clone was seen once. The chain is built from TRBV4-1 and TRBJ2-1, with D perhaps given as TRBD1 or TRBD2 (5 bases each). The V gene lost 3 bases and the J gene lost 5 bases, with 14 bases spanning the gap. The CDR3 consists of 15 residues. Germline lookup yields CDR1 MGHRA and CDR2 YSYEKL. In DNA, the CDR3 is TGCGCCAGCAGCCAGATGGGGACGGCGGACAATGAGCAGTTCTTC. This gives the protein CASSQMGTADNEQFF.

The rearrangement links TRBV9 to TRBJ1-3; D call uncertain. Trimming pared 2 bases from V and 0 bases from J, leaving 9 bases between. This CDR3 is 15 amino acids long. Germline CDR1 and CDR2: SGDLS and YYNGEE. CDR3 sequence: CASSVGKRSGNTIYF. In nucleotides, the CDR3 is TGTGCCAGCAGCGTGGGCAAACGCTCTGGAAACACCATATATTTT.

V and J are TRBV12-3 or TRBV12-4 and TRBJ1-1; D remains ambiguous. The length of the CDR3 is 11 residues. V was pared by 1 base and J by 7 bases, with 4 bases between. The CDR3 nucleotides read TGTGCCAGCAGTTTAGGGGTTGAAGCTTTCTTT. Translating it yields CASSLGVEAFF.

The rearrangement links TRBV13 to TRBJ2-7; a weak D match, TRBD1 (5 bases). This CDR3 contains 15 residues. V was trimmed by 1 base and J by 1 base, leaving 11 bases between them. Germline V gene lookup returns CDR1 PRHDT and CDR2 FYEKMQ (reference sequence). The CDR3 here is CASSLEARGSYEQYF. The CDR3 nucleotides are TGTGCCAGCAGCTTAGAGGCTAGGGGTTCCTACGAGCAGTACTTC.

The chain carries TRBV21-1 and TRBJ2-7; the table's D call of TRBD1 was not tested on the DNA. TRBV21-1 is a listed pseudogene. The CDR3 runs to 17 residues. CDR3 DNA sequence: TGTGCCAGCAGCAAAGCCTCTGGACACAGGGACGGCTACGAGCAGTACTTC. Its translation: CASSKASGHRDGYEQYF.

This chain connects TRBV7-6 to TRBJ1-5; D is unclear. Germline CDR1 and CDR2: SGHVS and FNYEAQ. Trimming removed 1 base from V and 0 bases from J, with 7 bases in between. This CDR3 region has 15 residues. The CDR3 protein is CASSLEGNSNQPQHF. Here the CDR3 DNA reads TGTGCCAGCAGCTTAGAAGGTAATAGCAATCAGCCCCAGCATTTT.

The chain uses TRBV19 and TRBJ2-3; 11 bases are shared with TRBD2. The length of the CDR3 is 17 residues. J was trimmed by 2 bases and V by 3 bases; bases with no gene match: 7. Germline lookup yields CDR1 LNHDA and CDR2 SQIVND (reference sequence). DNA of the CDR3: TGTGCCAGTAGTATGTCTAGCGGGAGGCAATACACAGATACGCAGTATTTT. This codes for CASSMSSGRQYTDTQYF.

V gene TRBV15 combines with J gene TRBJ2-1; D is unclear. The CDR3 is 16 amino acids. CDR1 and CDR2 from the germline V gene are LNHNV and YYDKDF (reference sequence). Trimming shortened V by 1 base and J by 0 bases, and 10 bases separated the two germline ends. The CDR3 DNA follows: TGTGCCACCAGCAGAGGGCCAGTACGCTCCTACAATGAGCAGTTCTTC. Residues: CATSRGPVRSYNEQFF.

V gene TRBV4-3 combines with J gene TRBJ2-7; D perhaps matches TRBD1 (6 bases). This CDR3 has 14 amino acids. Germline V gene lookup returns CDR1 LGHNA and CDR2 YSLEER. V was clipped by 2 bases and J by 4 bases, with 12 bases between them. In DNA, the CDR3 is TGCGCCAGCAGCCAAATCCCGGGGACATACGAGCAGTACTTC. Amino acids: CASSQIPGTYEQYF.

The V gene is TRBV9, the J gene TRBJ2-7, with D hard to call. The V end was cut by 4 bases, the J end by 0 bases, with 11 bases between. CDR1 and CDR2 from the germline V gene are SGDLS and YYNGEE. The CDR3 sequence is 14 residues long. The CDR3: CASSPHAGSYEQYF. CDR3 bases: TGTGCCAGCAGCCCCCACGCAGGCTCCTACGAGCAGTACTTC.

The chain joins TRBV6-4 to TRBJ2-1, with TRBD1 matching over 11 bases. Germline V gene lookup returns CDR1 MRHNA and CDR2 SNTAGT. This CDR3 comprises 14 residues. The V gene end was trimmed by 4 bases and the J gene end by 7 bases; junction bases not matched to a gene: 3. The CDR3 coding sequence is TGTGCCAGCAGTGGGGGACAGGGGGTAAATGAGCAGTTCTTC. It translates to CASSGGQGVNEQFF.

The V gene is TRBV7-9, the J gene TRBJ1-4, with D perhaps matching TRBD1 (5 bases). Germline CDR1 and CDR2: SEHNR and FQNEAQ (reference sequence). The CDR3 has 16 residues. V lost 1 base, J lost 0 bases, and 9 bases lay in between. In nucleotides, the CDR3 is TGTGCCAGCAGCTTAGGACCACAGGCAACTAATGAAAAACTGTTTTTT. Translated, it gives CASSLGPQATNEKLFF.

The chain employs TRBV6-4 and TRBJ2-5; 12 nucleotides align to TRBD2. Germline lookup yields CDR1 MRHNA and CDR2 SNTAGT. Unmatched junction bases numbered 3, after V lost 6 bases and J lost 1 base. This CDR3 has 15 residues. The CDR3 coding sequence is TGTGCCAGCAGGCAGACTAGCGGGGGCCAAGAGACCCAGTACTTC. Translated: CASRQTSGGQETQYF.

The rearrangement links TRBV28 to TRBJ2-5; 7 nucleotides match TRBD1. Trimming removed 6 bases from V and 4 bases from J; junction bases left unmatched: 8. Germline loops: CDR1 MDHEN, CDR2 SYDVKM. This CDR3 is built from 14 residues. The CDR3 loop is CASSKADRVETQYF. Here the CDR3 DNA reads TGTGCCAGCAGCAAAGCCGACAGGGTAGAGACCCAGTACTTC.

J is TRBJ2-1 and V is TRBV15, with 7 positions matching TRBD2. Per germline, CDR1 LNHNV and CDR2 YYDKDF (reference sequence). V gave up 9 bases and J gave up 4 bases; unmatched junction bases: 6. The CDR3 runs to 13 residues. The CDR3 sequence: CATAGTEYNEQFF. DNA for the CDR3: TGTGCCACAGCGGGGACTGAGTACAATGAGCAGTTCTTC.

The rearrangement uses TRBV5-6 and TRBJ1-5; weak D call: TRBD1 (5 bases). V was pared by 0 bases and J by 6 bases, with 10 bases between. Germline CDR1 SGHDT, CDR2 YYEEEE. This CDR3 is built from 14 residues. The CDR3 is CASSLAGGLQPQHF. In nucleotides, the CDR3 is TGTGCCAGCAGCTTGGCGGGGGGTCTTCAGCCCCAGCATTTT.

This chain uses TRBV28 with TRBJ1-5; no definite D call. The germline gives CDR1 MDHEN, CDR2 SYDVKM. The CDR3 consists of 18 residues. Trimming cost V 5 bases and J 0 bases, with 20 bases left between them. In DNA form, the CDR3 reads TGTGCCAGCAGTCACCGTCGGGGAGGGCTCTATAGCAATCAGCCCCAGCATTTT. Its protein is CASSHRRGGLYSNQPQHF.

The chain uses TRBV5-4 and TRBJ2-5, with a possible D match to TRBD2 (5 bases). Germline CDR1 and CDR2: SGHNT and YYREEE (reference sequence). Deletions cut 1 base from V and 0 bases from J, with 13 bases between. This CDR3 spans 16 amino acids. CDR3 coding DNA: TGTGCCAGCAGCTTGCGTGAGGGTCAGAACCAAGAGACCCAGTACTTC. Translating gives CASSLREGQNQETQYF.

This clone was found once. The V call is TRBV9, the J call TRBJ1-4, with D unresolved. The length of the CDR3 is 15 residues. V lost 3 bases, J lost 0 bases, and 9 bases lay in between. CDR1 and CDR2 from the germline V gene are SGDLS and YYNGEE. DNA of the CDR3: TGTGCCAGCAGCGCCCAAACGACAACTAATGAAAAACTGTTTTTT. This translates into CASSAQTTTNEKLFF.